This TCR beta chain was documented in a study of response to subunit inactivated influenza vaccine. With respect to this clonotype: Its antigen is currently unknown.

Study-wide results and caveats: Authors suggested seasonal influenza vaccinations each recruit few new T cells.

This CDR3 is 16 amino acids long. Trimming removed 4 bases from V and 4 bases from J; junction bases left unmatched: 10. The germline CDR1 and CDR2 sequences are LGHNA and YSLEER. TCRdb re-called the RT-PCR reads through MiXCR, storing one row per CDR3 protein. The profile shows approximately 700,000 distinct CDR3 sequences, approximately 15% of them singletons. The sequencing used PBMCs from blood, collected approximately 15 days before vaccination. The rearrangement uses TRBV4-3 and TRBJ2-1, with 7 bases matching TRBD1. The sequence was obtained from a man aged 45-65 years who received an inactivated influenza vaccine. The CDR3 is CASSLDGQASYNEQFF. The CDR3 DNA reads TGCGCCAGCAGCCTGGACGGACAGGCGTCTTACAATGAGCAGTTCTTC.